A single sample gave rise to the 15 T cell receptor beta chains below, sequenced in a study of OX40 agonist ivuxolimab in advanced cancers. TCRdb keeps only in-frame clones here, not all; method: immunoSEQ multiplex PCR. The data contain 50,000 or so clones, around 93% of them singletons. The sample was CD4+ or CD8+ T cells sorted from blood, taken in a trial of the OX40 agonist ivuxolimab. The receptor set was obtained from an adult with an advanced solid tumor such as melanoma, head and neck, liver or kidney cancer.

This chain links TRBV19 with TRBJ2-1; 11 nucleotides align to TRBD2. V was pared by 4 bases and J by 6 bases, with 5 bases of the junction left unmatched. Germline V lookup: CDR1 LNHDA, CDR2 SQIVND (reference sequence). The CDR3 has 15 residues. CDR3 protein: CASSTGTSGGNEQFF. As DNA, the CDR3 is TGTGCCAGTAGTACAGGGACTAGCGGAGGCAATGAGCAGTTCTTC.

This rearrangement joins TRBV29-1 to TRBJ2-7; D is possibly TRBD1 or TRBD2 (5 bases each). Between the trimmed V and J ends, which lost 4 bases and 3 bases, there was a span of 13 bases. This CDR3 has 13 residues. Germline CDR1 is SQVTM and CDR2 is ANQGSEA. This chain's CDR3 is CSVGRDGGYEQYF. CDR3 nucleotide sequence: TGCAGCGTTGGCCGGGACGGAGGCTACGAGCAGTACTTC.

J is TRBJ1-5 and V is TRBV28; possible D gene TRBD1, 6 bases. Germline values: CDR1 MDHEN, CDR2 SYDVKM. CDR3 length equals 15 residues. V dropped 5 bases and J dropped 5 bases, with 16 bases sitting between them. CDR3 residues: CASSTTGWVDQPQHF. The CDR3 DNA follows: TGTGCCAGCAGTACGACAGGCTGGGTAGATCAGCCCCAGCATTTT.

The CDR3 protein is CASSVEAEGSSNQPQHF. The CDR3 bases are TGTGCCAGCAGCGTAGAGGCGGAGGGCAGTAGCAATCAGCCCCAGCATTTT. The chain has TRBV9 and TRBJ1-5; no clear D. The germline CDR1 and CDR2 sequences are SGDLS and YYNGEE. This CDR3 has 17 amino acids. Trimming shortened V by 0 bases and J by 0 bases, and 13 bases separated the two germline ends.

This clone was detected a few times. The chain links TRBV4-1 to TRBJ1-3; TRBD1 matches at 7 bases. The V and J ends lost 4 bases and 4 bases, in that order; junction bases with no gene match: 4. Per germline, CDR1 MGHRA and CDR2 YSYEKL. This CDR3 contains 14 residues. The CDR3: CASSPRGLGNTIYF. CDR3 nucleotides: TGCGCCAGCAGCCCTAGGGGGCTAGGAAACACCATATATTTT.

The chain uses TRBV5-5 and TRBJ1-1; no clear D. The CDR3 is 16 amino acids. The germline gives CDR1 SGHKS, CDR2 YYEKEE (reference sequence). The ends were cut back, 3 bases at V and 0 bases at J, with 15 bases in the middle. The CDR3: CASSSHTSFLNTEAFF. The CDR3 nucleotides read TGTGCCAGCAGCTCCCACACGAGCTTTTTGAACACTGAAGCTTTCTTT.

This clone occurred once. V usage is TRBV28 and J usage is TRBJ1-2; D gene ambiguous. The CDR3 totals 16 residues. Germline assignment: CDR1 MDHEN and CDR2 SYDVKM. Deletions cut 1 base from V and 1 base from J, with 13 bases between. The CDR3: CASSLSGDILNYGYTF. The CDR3 nucleotides are TGTGCCAGCAGTTTATCAGGAGACATCCTTAACTATGGCTACACCTTC.

The V and J genes are TRBV19 and TRBJ1-5, with D maybe TRBD1 (6 bases). The germline CDR1 and CDR2 sequences are LNHDA and SQIVND (reference sequence). The CDR3 has 19 residues. The V end lost 5 bases, the J end lost 6 bases, and 29 bases lay between the germline ends. The CDR3 DNA is TGTGCCAGTAGTGCTCAGGGAACAGGGTGGATAGATGGTGGTCAGCCCCAGCATTTT. Translation gives CASSAQGTGWIDGGQPQHF.

This rearrangement joins TRBV4-1 to TRBJ2-1; D uncertain. V lost 0 bases and J lost 8, with 5 bases in between. CDR1 and CDR2 from the germline V gene are MGHRA and YSYEKL. The CDR3 sequence is 12 residues long. The CDR3 loop reads CASSQDSDEQFF. The CDR3 nucleotides read TGCGCCAGCAGCCAAGATTCAGATGAGCAGTTCTTC.

In its sample, this clone was seen once. Other DNA variants within this sample encode the same CDR3. The chain links TRBV7-9 to TRBJ2-7, with D maybe TRBD1 (5 bases). Germline loops: CDR1 SEHNR, CDR2 FQNEAQ (reference sequence). V was clipped by 5 bases and J by 9 bases, with 14 bases between them. CDR3 size: 12 residues. In DNA form, the CDR3 reads TGTGCCAGCAGCCCTACAGGAGTCGTGCAGTACTTC. Its translation: CASSPTGVVQYF.

The V gene is TRBV7-3, the J gene TRBJ1-3; D is unresolved. Germline loops: CDR1 SGHTA, CDR2 FQGTGA. Trimming shortened V by 4 bases and J by 2 bases, and 9 bases separated the two germline ends. The CDR3 runs to 14 residues. As DNA, the CDR3 is TGTGCCAGCAGCTCCACCAGTCCTGGAAACACCATATATTTT. The encoded protein is CASSSTSPGNTIYF.

The V gene is TRBV7-3, the J gene TRBJ2-1, with 8 bases lining up with TRBD2. V gave up 5 bases and J gave up 1 base; unmatched junction bases: 7. This CDR3 region has 16 residues. Germline V lookup: CDR1 SGHTA, CDR2 FQGTGA. The CDR3 bases are TGTGCCAGCAGCCCGAGGGAGCGGGAGTCCTACAATGAGCAGTTCTTC. Translating gives CASSPRERESYNEQFF.

This clone was observed a handful of times. The V gene is TRBV7-2, the J gene TRBJ1-5, with 7 positions matching TRBD1. Germline values: CDR1 SGHTA, CDR2 FQGNSA. CDR3 size: 15 residues. J gave up 4 bases and V 0 bases, and 3 bases lay outside the gene matches. The CDR3 DNA sequence: TGTGCCAGCAGCTTAGCGGACAGGTTGAATCAGCCCCAGCATTTT. This gives the protein CASSLADRLNQPQHF.

The chain employs TRBV6-1 and TRBJ2-3; D is possibly TRBD2 (7 bases). From germline, CDR1 is MNHNS and CDR2 SASEGT. The CDR3 loop spans 17 amino acids. V dropped 1 base and J dropped 4 bases, with 18 bases sitting between them. In DNA form, the CDR3 reads TGTGCCAGCAGTGAAGTTAGGGGGGGAAGCTTCGCAGATACGCAGTATTTT. Translation gives CASSEVRGGSFADTQYF.

V is TRBV29-1 and J is TRBJ2-1, with 9 nucleotides matching TRBD2. CDR1 is SQVTM, CDR2 ANQGSEA, per germline. V gave up 0 bases and J gave up 5 bases; unmatched junction bases: 8. CDR3 length: 16 residues. The CDR3 sequence is CSVEDPGLAGNNEQFF. The CDR3 nucleotides read TGCAGCGTTGAAGACCCAGGGCTAGCGGGAAACAATGAGCAGTTCTTC.